These T cell receptor beta chains were read from a single sample in a study of shared clonotypes between healthy human individuals. Sequencing was performed with immunoSEQ multiplex PCR; in TCRdb, only in-frame clones are kept and a portion is missing. The sample carries some 2,000,000 clones, approximately 95% recorded once. The sample comprised naive CD8+ T cells sorted from blood. The receptors shown here come from a man aged 18 to 29 in good health. The CDR3 runs from the conserved cysteine through the conserved F or W. The order of the fields is clone size, V gene, D gene, J gene, CDR3 DNA, CDR3 protein. A D gene is named only where the DNA matches it firmly. Size tells how often a clone was seen (once, few, many) or the class of an expanded clone, and some rows leave it out.

-	TRBV7-9	-	TRBJ2-7	TGTGCCAGCAGCCCGACTTTTACCCCAACCTACGAGCAGTACTTC	CASSPTFTPTYEQYF
-	TRBV30	-	TRBJ1-1	TGTGCCTGGAGTGTAGGAGGGAACACTGAAGCTTTCTTT	CAWSVGGNTEAFF
-	TRBV28	-	TRBJ2-6	TGTGCCAGCAGTTCAGAGACACCTGCTTCTGGGGCCAACGTCCTGACTTTC	CASSSETPASGANVLTF
-	TRBV7-9	TRBD2	TRBJ2-1	TGTGCCAGCAGCCCCACCGGGACTAGCGCTTACAATGAGCAGTTCTTC	CASSPTGTSAYNEQFF
-	TRBV28	-	TRBJ2-4	TGTGCCAGCAGTTTCCCCCTGGAGGGGGTGAAAAACATTCAGTACTTC	CASSFPLEGVKNIQYF
-	TRBV5-4	TRBD2	TRBJ2-5	TGTGCCAGCAGCCCGGGACTAGCGGGGCAAGAGACCCAGTACTTC	CASSPGLAGQETQYF
once	TRBV4-1	TRBD1	TRBJ2-7	TGCGCCAGCAGCCAAGCGGGACAGGGGAGTTACGAGCAGTACTTC	CASSQAGQGSYEQYF
-	TRBV7-9	-	TRBJ2-7	TGTGCCAGCAGCTTAAGGGAATCCTACGAGCAGTACTTC	CASSLRESYEQYF
-	TRBV9	-	TRBJ1-1	TGTGCCAGCAGCGCCGGCGGGGGTCTGAACACTGAAGCTTTCTTT	CASSAGGGLNTEAFF
-	TRBV6-5	TRBD2	TRBJ2-4	TGTGCCAGCAGAGGACTAGCGGGGGGAGGGGACATTCAGTACTTC	CASRGLAGGGDIQYF
-	TRBV4-1	-	TRBJ2-3	TGCGCCAGCAGCCAAGAGCCGGGACCCGGGACATTAAGCACAGATACGCAGTATTTT	CASSQEPGPGTLSTDTQYF
-	TRBV6-1	TRBD1	TRBJ1-2	TGTGCCAGCAGATTGGGACAGGGGCCTAACTATGGCTACACCTTC	CASRLGQGPNYGYTF
-	TRBV5-1	TRBD2	TRBJ2-1	TGCGCCAGCAGCTTGGCCGCGGTAGCGGGGGCTAGAACCTCCTACAATGAGCAGTTCTTC	CASSLAAVAGARTSYNEQFF
-	TRBV2	-	TRBJ2-2	TGTGCCAGCAGTGAAGCCCCTCCTTTATTCGCGAACACCGGGGAGCTGTTTTTT	CASSEAPPLFANTGELFF
-	TRBV13	-	TRBJ2-3	TGTGCCAGCAGCTTAGGCCGGGGCACAGATACGCAGTATTTT	CASSLGRGTDTQYF
-	TRBV10-2	TRBD2	TRBJ2-7	TGCGCCAGCGGGGAGGGCCTCTCCTACGAGCAGTACTTC	CASGEGLSYEQYF
-	TRBV4-1	-	TRBJ1-6	TGCGCCAGCAGCCAAGAGGTGGGTAATTCACCCCTCCACTTT	CASSQEVGNSPLHF
-	TRBV6-5	TRBD2	TRBJ2-2	TGTGCCAGCAGTTACTCTATAGCGGGAAACACCGGGGAGCTGTTTTTT	CASSYSIAGNTGELFF
-	TRBV6-5	-	TRBJ2-7	TGTGCCAGCAGTTACGGGGTTCCGAGCTCCTACGAGCAGTACTTC	CASSYGVPSSYEQYF
-	TRBV29-1	-	TRBJ2-3	TGCAGCGCCTTGACTACTAGCACAGATACGCAGTATTTT	CSALTTSTDTQYF
-	TRBV2	-	TRBJ2-7	TGTGCCAGCAGTGAAGTGGGGCAACACTACGAGCAGTACTTC	CASSEVGQHYEQYF
-	TRBV6-6	TRBD1	TRBJ1-2	TGTGCCAGCAGTTACTCGCGGTGGGACAGGTATGGCTACACCTTC	CASSYSRWDRYGYTF
-	TRBV7-2	-	TRBJ2-2	TGTGCCAGCAGCTTAGAGCAGGGCCCTCTCACCGGGGAGCTGTTTTTT	CASSLEQGPLTGELFF
-	TRBV28	-	TRBJ1-4	TGTGCCAGCAGTTACCCTGGGGAGGGGGTTAATGAAAAACTGTTTTTT	CASSYPGEGVNEKLFF
-	TRBV2	-	TRBJ2-1	TGTGCCAGCAGTGGTGGGGTAGAGCAGTTCTTC	CASSGGVEQFF
-	TRBV4-3	-	TRBJ2-3	TGCGCCAGCAGCCAAGAAGCGGGCCCTAGCACAGATACGCAGTATTTT	CASSQEAGPSTDTQYF
once	TRBV9	-	TRBJ1-2	TGTGCCAGCAGCGTAGAAGGAGGGGCAGAGGGCTACACCTTC	CASSVEGGAEGYTF
-	TRBV4-3	-	TRBJ2-6	TGCGCCAGCAGCCAAGATTTGGGAGCTGGGGCCAACGTCCTGACTTTC	CASSQDLGAGANVLTF